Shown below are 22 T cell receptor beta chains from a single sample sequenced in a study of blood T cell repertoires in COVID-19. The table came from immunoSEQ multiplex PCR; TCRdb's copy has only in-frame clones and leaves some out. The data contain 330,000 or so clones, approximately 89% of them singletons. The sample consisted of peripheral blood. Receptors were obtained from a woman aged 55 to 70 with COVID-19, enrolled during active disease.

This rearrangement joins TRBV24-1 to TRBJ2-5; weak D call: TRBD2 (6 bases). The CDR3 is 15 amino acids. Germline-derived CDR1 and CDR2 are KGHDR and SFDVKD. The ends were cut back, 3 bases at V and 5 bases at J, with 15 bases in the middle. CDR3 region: CATSDPRGAGETQYF. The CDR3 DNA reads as TGTGCCACCAGTGATCCCCGCGGGGCCGGGGAGACCCAGTACTTC.

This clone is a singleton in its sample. This chain's CDR3 is CASSLGVEDYGYTF. The CDR3 DNA sequence: TGTGCCAGCAGCCTCGGGGTGGAGGACTATGGCTACACCTTC. The rearrangement uses TRBV6-5 and TRBJ1-2; no clear D gene. Germline values: CDR1 MNHEY, CDR2 SVGAGI. V was clipped by 6 bases and J by 3 bases, with 14 bases between them. CDR3 length: 14 amino acids.

The CDR3 bases are TGTGCCAGCAGTTACTCTTCGGCACTAAATCAGCCCCAGCATTTT. Protein sequence: CASSYSSALNQPQHF. This chain joins TRBV6-5 and TRBJ1-5; no firm D call. Looked up from germline, CDR1 is MNHEY and CDR2 is SVGAGI. The CDR3 extends over 15 amino acids. V dropped 0 bases and J dropped 4 bases, with 10 bases sitting between them.

The CDR3 nucleotides are TGTGCCATCAGTGACGGGGTTTTGCCTTATGGCTACACCTTC. Its protein is CAISDGVLPYGYTF. The chain combines TRBV10-3 with TRBJ1-2; D not resolved. V shed 3 bases and J shed 5 bases, with 13 bases lying between them. There are 14 residues in the CDR3. Germline CDR1 and CDR2: ENHRY and SYGVKD.

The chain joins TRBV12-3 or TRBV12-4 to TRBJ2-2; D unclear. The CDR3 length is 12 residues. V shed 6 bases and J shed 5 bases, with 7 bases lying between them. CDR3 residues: CASSQKTGELFF. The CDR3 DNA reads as TGTGCCAGCAGCCAAAAAACCGGGGAGCTGTTTTTT.

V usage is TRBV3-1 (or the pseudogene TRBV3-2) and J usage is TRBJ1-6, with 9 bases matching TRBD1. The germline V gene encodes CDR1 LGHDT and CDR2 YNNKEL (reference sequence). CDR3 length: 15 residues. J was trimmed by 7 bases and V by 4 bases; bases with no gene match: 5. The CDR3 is CASSPRTGVNSPLHF. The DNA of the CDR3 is TGTGCCAGCAGCCCGAGGACAGGGGTAAATTCACCCCTCCACTTT.

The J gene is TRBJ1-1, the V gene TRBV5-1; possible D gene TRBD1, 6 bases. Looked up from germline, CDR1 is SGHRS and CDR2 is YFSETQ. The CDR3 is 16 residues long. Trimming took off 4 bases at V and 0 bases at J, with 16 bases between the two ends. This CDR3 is CASSRTQGAVNTEAFF. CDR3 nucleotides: TGCGCCAGCAGCAGAACACAGGGTGCCGTGAACACTGAAGCTTTCTTT.

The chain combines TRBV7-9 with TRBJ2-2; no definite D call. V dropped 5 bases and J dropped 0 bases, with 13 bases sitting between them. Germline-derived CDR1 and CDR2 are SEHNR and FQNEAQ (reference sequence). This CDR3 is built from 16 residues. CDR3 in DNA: TGTGCCAGCAGCCCCCGGGTATCCGCGAACACCGGGGAGCTGTTTTTT. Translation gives CASSPRVSANTGELFF.

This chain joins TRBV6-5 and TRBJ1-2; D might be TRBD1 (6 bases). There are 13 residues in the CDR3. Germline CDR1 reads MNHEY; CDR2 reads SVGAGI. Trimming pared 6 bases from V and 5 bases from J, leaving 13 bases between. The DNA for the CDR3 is TGTGCCAGCAGACCCCAGGGGAGTTATGGCTACACCTTC. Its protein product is CASRPQGSYGYTF.

The CDR3 loop is CASSAKTGTASGETQYF. The CDR3 region has the DNA TGTGCCAGCTCAGCAAAGACCGGGACAGCCTCGGGCGAGACCCAGTACTTC. V is TRBV21-1 and J is TRBJ2-5; no DNA check was done on the table's D call, TRBD1. TRBV21-1 is marked as a pseudogene. This CDR3 has 17 residues.

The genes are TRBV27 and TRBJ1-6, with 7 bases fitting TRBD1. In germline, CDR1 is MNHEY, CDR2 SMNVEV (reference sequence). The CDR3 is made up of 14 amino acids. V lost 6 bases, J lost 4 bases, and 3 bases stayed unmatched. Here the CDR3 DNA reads TGTGCCAGCAGCCCGGACAGGTATAATTCACCCCTCCACTTT. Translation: CASSPDRYNSPLHF.

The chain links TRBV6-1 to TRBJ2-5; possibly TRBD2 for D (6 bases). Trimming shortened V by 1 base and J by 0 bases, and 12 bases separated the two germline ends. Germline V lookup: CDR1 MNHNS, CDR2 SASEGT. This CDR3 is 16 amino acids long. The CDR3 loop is CASSEGGTRYQETQYF. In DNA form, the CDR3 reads TGTGCCAGCAGTGAAGGGGGGACTCGATACCAAGAGACCCAGTACTTC.

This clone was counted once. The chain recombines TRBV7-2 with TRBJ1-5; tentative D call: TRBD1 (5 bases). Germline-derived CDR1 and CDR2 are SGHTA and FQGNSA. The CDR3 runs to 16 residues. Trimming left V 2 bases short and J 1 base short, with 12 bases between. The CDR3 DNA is TGTGCCAGCAGCTTAATGACAGCTGCAAGCAATCAGCCCCAGCATTTT. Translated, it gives CASSLMTAASNQPQHF.

CDR3 sequence (DNA): TGTGCCAGCGCTACTAGCGGGAGCACAGATACGCAGTATTTT. This sequence encodes CASATSGSTDTQYF. The chain combines TRBV3-1 (or the pseudogene TRBV3-2) with TRBJ2-3; 9 nucleotides match TRBD2. From germline, CDR1 is LGHDT and CDR2 YNNKEL (reference sequence). V gave up 8 bases and J gave up 0 bases; unmatched junction bases: 3. CDR3 length: 14 residues.

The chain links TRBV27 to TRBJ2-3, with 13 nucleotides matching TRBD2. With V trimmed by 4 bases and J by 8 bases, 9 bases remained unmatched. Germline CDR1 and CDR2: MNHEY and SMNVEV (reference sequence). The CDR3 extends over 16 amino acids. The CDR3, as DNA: TGTGCCAGCAGTTCCCCCGGGACTAGCGGGGTGAGTACGCAGTATTTT. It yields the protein CASSSPGTSGVSTQYF.

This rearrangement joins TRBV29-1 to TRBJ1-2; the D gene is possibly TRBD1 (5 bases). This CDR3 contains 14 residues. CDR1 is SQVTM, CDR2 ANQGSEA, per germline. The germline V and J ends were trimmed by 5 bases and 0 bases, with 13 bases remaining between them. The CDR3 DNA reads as TGCAGCGTTACCCCCGGGGGGGCTAACTATGGCTACACCTTC. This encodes CSVTPGGANYGYTF.

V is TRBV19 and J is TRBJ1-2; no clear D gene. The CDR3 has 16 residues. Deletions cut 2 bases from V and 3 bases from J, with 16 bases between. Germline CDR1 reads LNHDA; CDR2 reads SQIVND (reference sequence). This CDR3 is CASSIPNPPYHYGYTF. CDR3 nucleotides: TGTGCCAGTAGTATACCCAACCCTCCCTACCACTATGGCTACACCTTC.

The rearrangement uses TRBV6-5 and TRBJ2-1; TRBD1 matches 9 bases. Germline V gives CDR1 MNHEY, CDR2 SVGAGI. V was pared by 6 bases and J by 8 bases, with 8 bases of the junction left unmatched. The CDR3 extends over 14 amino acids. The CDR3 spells CASSPGTGRDEQFF. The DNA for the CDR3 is TGTGCCAGCAGCCCCGGGACAGGGCGTGATGAGCAGTTCTTC.

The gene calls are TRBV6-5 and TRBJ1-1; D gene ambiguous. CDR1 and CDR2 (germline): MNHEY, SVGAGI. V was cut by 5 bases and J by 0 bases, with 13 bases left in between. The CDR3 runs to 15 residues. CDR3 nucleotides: TGTGCCAGCAGTACCCGGGAATTGATGAACACTGAAGCTTTCTTT. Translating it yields CASSTRELMNTEAFF.

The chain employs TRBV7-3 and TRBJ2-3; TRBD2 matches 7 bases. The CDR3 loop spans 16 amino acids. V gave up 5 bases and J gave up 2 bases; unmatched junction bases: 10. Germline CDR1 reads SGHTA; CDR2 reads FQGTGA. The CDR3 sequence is CASSARGSGVTDTQYF. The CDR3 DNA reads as TGTGCCAGCAGCGCCCGGGGGAGCGGGGTCACAGATACGCAGTATTTT.

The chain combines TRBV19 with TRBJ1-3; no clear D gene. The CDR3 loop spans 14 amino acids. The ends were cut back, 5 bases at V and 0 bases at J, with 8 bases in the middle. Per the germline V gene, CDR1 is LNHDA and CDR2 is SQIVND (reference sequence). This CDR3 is CASSPRSSGNTIYF. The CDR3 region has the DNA TGTGCCAGTAGTCCGAGGAGCTCTGGAAACACCATATATTTT.

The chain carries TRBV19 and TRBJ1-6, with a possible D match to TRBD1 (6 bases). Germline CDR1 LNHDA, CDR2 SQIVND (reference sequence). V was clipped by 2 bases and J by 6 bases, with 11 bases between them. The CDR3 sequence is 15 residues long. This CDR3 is CASSIIGQLNSPLHF. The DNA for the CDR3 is TGTGCCAGTAGTATAATCGGACAGCTTAATTCACCCCTCCACTTT.